This TCR beta chain stems from a study of blood T cell repertoires in COVID-19. Looking at the study overall: PBMCs, B-cell-depleted T cells, or T cells were the source of the cDNA or gDNA that made up the material.

TCRdb's table, derived via immunoSEQ multiplex PCR, lists solely in-frame clones and lacks some. There are 380,000 or so clones in the sample; approximately 90% occur only once, and approximately 0.96% lies in the top ten. The CDR3 has 15 residues. CDR1 is SGHRS, CDR2 YFSETQ, per germline. Trimming took off 0 bases at V and 0 bases at J, with 4 bases between the two ends. Participants, 18 to 89 years old, spanned around 25 US areas. Sequences were obtained from PBMCs or T cells enriched from blood (not recorded which). The sequence came from a woman aged 30 to 39 with acute COVID-19. The V call is TRBV5-1, the J call TRBJ2-6; D remains ambiguous. CDR3 bases: TGCGCCAGCAGCTTGGTGGCCTCTGGGGCCAACGTCCTGACTTTC. Its translation is CASSLVASGANVLTF.